The rows below give T cell receptor beta chains drawn from one sample of a study of T-cell reconstitution after alpha-beta-depleted transplantation in children. TCRdb independently ran MiXCR on the PCR reads; one entry per CDR3 protein. The data hold hundreds of thousands of distinct CDR3 sequences, with more than 10% observed a single time. This sample comprised PBMCs from the stem cell graft donor, obtained from the stem cell graft. The receptors come from a human donor who donated a stem cell graft to a child with acute lymphoblastic leukemia. The CDR3 runs from the conserved cysteine through the conserved F or W. Each record gives: CDR3 length, D gene, V gene, J gene, clone size, CDR3 protein, CDR3 DNA. A D gene is named only where the DNA matches it firmly. For some rows the clone size is stated as once, few or many, or as a class when expanded; others skip it.

10	NA	TRBV30	TRBJ2-1	NA	CACHEREQFF	TGTGCCTGCCATGAGCGGGAGCAGTTCTTC
14	NA	TRBV7-9	TRBJ2-7	many	CASSLLKVGYEQYF	TGTGCCAGCAGCTTGTTAAAGGTCGGCTACGAGCAGTACTTC
16	NA	TRBV6-2/TRBV6-3	TRBJ2-5	many	CASSYSGTPFQETQYF	TGTGCCAGCAGTTACTCCGGAACCCCCTTCCAAGAGACCCAGTACTTC
12	NA	TRBV20-1	TRBJ1-1	many	CSAGPPNTEAFF	TGCAGTGCTGGCCCTCCCAACACTGAAGCTTTCTTT
12	NA	TRBV9	TRBJ2-2	many	CASSVVTGELFF	TGTGCCAGCAGCGTAGTCACCGGGGAGCTGTTTTTT
13	NA	TRBV5-1	TRBJ2-7	many	CASSLAVSYEQYF	TGTGCCAGCAGTTTAGCGGTCTCCTACGAGCAGTACTTC
15	NA	TRBV6-5	TRBJ1-4	many	CASSYAGRTNEKLFF	TGTGCCAGCAGTTACGCCGGGAGAACTAATGAAAAACTGTTTTTT
12	NA	TRBV7-9	TRBJ2-3	many	CASSFSTDTQYF	TGTGCCAGCAGTTTCAGCACAGATACGCAGTATTTT
14	TRBD1	TRBV18	TRBJ1-1	NA	CASSPTGLNTEAFF	TGTGCCAGCTCACCGACAGGGCTGAACACTGAAGCTTTCTTT
14	NA	TRBV12-3/TRBV12-4	TRBJ2-4	many	CASSGDSTRNIQYF	TGTGCCAGCAGTGGGGACTCGACAAGAAACATTCAGTACTTC
15	TRBD1	TRBV7-2	TRBJ2-2	many	CASSLGQGATGELFF	TGTGCCAGCAGCTTGGGACAGGGGGCCACCGGGGAGCTGTTTTTT
15	NA	TRBV19	TRBJ2-1	NA	CASTWATKPYNEQFF	TGTGCCAGTACTTGGGCTACAAAGCCCTACAATGAGCAGTTCTTC
17	TRBD2	TRBV19	TRBJ2-3	NA	CASSFPGLAASTDTQYF	TGTGCCAGTAGTTTCCCGGGACTAGCGGCTTCCACAGATACGCAGTATTTT
14	TRBD1	TRBV27	TRBJ2-7	many	CASSLRQGAHEQYF	TGTGCCAGCAGTTTAAGACAGGGAGCCCACGAGCAGTACTTC
13	NA	TRBV27	TRBJ2-2	few	CASNSLNTGELFF	TGTGCCAGCAACTCGCTCAACACCGGGGAGCTGTTTTTT
15	TRBD2	TRBV12-3/TRBV12-4	TRBJ2-3	many	CASLRTSGRANTQYF	TGTGCCAGCCTCAGGACTAGCGGGAGGGCGAATACGCAGTATTTT
15	NA	TRBV19	TRBJ2-4	many	CASSPQRVAKNIQYF	TGTGCCAGTAGTCCGCAACGAGTAGCCAAAAACATTCAGTACTTC
14	TRBD1	TRBV28	TRBJ2-7	many	CASSRQGETYEQYF	TGTGCCAGCAGCCGACAGGGAGAAACCTACGAGCAGTACTTC
16	NA	TRBV20-1	TRBJ2-4	NA	CSARPLVGEAKNSQYF	TGCAGTGCTAGACCACTAGTTGGAGAGGCCAAAAACAGTCAGTACTTC
15	NA	TRBV28	TRBJ1-3	many	CASSLGRFSGNTIYF	TGTGCCAGCAGTTTAGGCCGCTTCTCTGGAAACACCATATATTTT
17	NA	TRBV4-2	TRBJ2-2	few	CASSQILGRMNTGELFF	TGTGCCAGCAGCCAAATACTAGGCAGGATGAACACCGGGGAGCTGTTTTTT
14	TRBD2	TRBV20-1	TRBJ2-3	once	CSARRLAGGDTQYF	TGCAGTGCTAGGAGACTAGCGGGGGGGGATACGCAGTATTTT
16	NA	TRBV10-3	TRBJ2-2	many	CAISDRGQPGTGELFF	TGTGCCATCAGTGACCGAGGACAGCCTGGGACCGGGGAGCTGTTTTTT
15	NA	TRBV6-1	TRBJ1-4	many	CASSPVTGTNEKLFF	TGTGCCAGCAGCCCAGTTACAGGCACTAATGAAAAACTGTTTTTT
12	NA	TRBV16	TRBJ2-1	few	CASSPIADEQFF	TGTGCCAGCAGCCCTATAGCCGATGAGCAGTTCTTC
17	NA	TRBV5-1	TRBJ1-4	many	CASSREGHRMSNEKLFF	TGCGCCAGCAGCCGGGAGGGACACCGGATGTCTAATGAAAAACTGTTTTTT
14	TRBD2	TRBV28	TRBJ2-1	many	CASEVLAGVNEQFF	TGTGCCAGCGAGGTACTAGCGGGGGTCAATGAGCAGTTCTTC
15	TRBD2	TRBV9	TRBJ2-1	NA	CASSGDYGAGVEQFF	TGTGCCAGCAGCGGGGATTACGGAGCGGGGGTTGAGCAGTTCTTC
14	NA	TRBV28	TRBJ2-3	many	CASRFSPAADTQYF	TGTGCCAGCAGGTTTAGCCCAGCCGCAGATACGCAGTATTTT
17	TRBD1	TRBV5-4	TRBJ2-1	NA	CASSGDREEWSYNEQFF	TGTGCCAGCAGCGGGGACAGGGAGGAGTGGTCCTACAATGAGCAGTTCTTC
15	TRBD1	TRBV4-3	TRBJ2-4	many	CASSQEDRDGWIQYF	TGCGCCAGCAGCCAAGAGGACAGGGATGGGTGGATTCAGTACTTC
13	NA	TRBV6-1	TRBJ2-7	NA	CASSPGEEDEQYF	TGTGCCAGCAGTCCCGGGGAGGAGGACGAGCAGTACTTC
13	TRBD2	TRBV6-6	TRBJ2-1	NA	CASWAGGLEEQFF	TGTGCCAGTTGGGCGGGAGGGCTTGAGGAGCAGTTCTTC
15	TRBD2	TRBV5-1	TRBJ2-5	few	CASSLDSGREETQYF	TGCGCCAGCAGCTTGGATAGCGGGAGGGAGGAGACCCAGTACTTC
14	NA	TRBV6-2/TRBV6-3	TRBJ2-7	many	CASSYADQRYEQYF	TGTGCCAGCAGTTACGCTGACCAGAGGTACGAGCAGTACTTC
14	NA	TRBV20-1	TRBJ2-2	many	CSARTGRGFGELFF	TGCAGTGCTAGAACAGGGAGAGGATTCGGGGAGCTGTTTTTT
16	NA	TRBV10-3	TRBJ2-3	many	CAISRAEGEGADTQYF	TGTGCCATCAGTCGTGCTGAGGGGGAAGGGGCAGATACGCAGTATTTT
14	NA	TRBV6-5	TRBJ2-1	many	CASSYSASYNEQFF	TGTGCCAGCAGTTACTCCGCCTCCTACAATGAGCAGTTCTTC
17	TRBD2	TRBV14	TRBJ2-7	few	CASSWSSGSQIPYEQYF	TGTGCCAGCAGCTGGTCTAGCGGGAGCCAAATTCCCTACGAGCAGTACTTC
16	NA	TRBV4-1	TRBJ1-5	many	CASSPWAGDSNQPQHF	TGCGCCAGCAGCCCTTGGGCAGGTGATAGCAATCAGCCCCAGCATTTT
17	NA	TRBV4-2	TRBJ2-1	few	CASSQGGGPAAYNEQFF	TGTGCCAGCAGCCAAGGGGGAGGCCCAGCCGCCTACAATGAGCAGTTCTTC
13	NA	TRBV20-1	TRBJ2-3	many	CSAPLQGRDTQYF	TGCAGTGCTCCACTACAAGGGAGAGATACGCAGTATTTT
14	NA	TRBV7-2	TRBJ2-3	NA	CASSLGLVPDTQYF	TGTGCCAGCAGCTTAGGACTAGTGCCAGATACGCAGTATTTT
15	TRBD1	TRBV5-1	TRBJ2-2	many	CASSRDRGMTGELFF	TGCGCCAGCAGTCGGGACAGGGGAATGACCGGGGAGCTGTTTTTT
14	TRBD1	TRBV5-6	TRBJ2-7	NA	CASSPGTGGAGQYF	TGTGCCAGCAGCCCCGGGACAGGGGGCGCGGGGCAGTACTTC
17	TRBD2	TRBV12-3/TRBV12-4	TRBJ2-1	many	CASRYDFMAGDYNEQFF	TGTGCCAGCAGGTATGACTTCATGGCGGGAGATTACAATGAGCAGTTCTTC
15	NA	TRBV10-3	TRBJ1-5	many	CAIGPRGGPNQPQHF	TGTGCCATCGGCCCCAGAGGAGGGCCCAATCAGCCCCAGCATTTT